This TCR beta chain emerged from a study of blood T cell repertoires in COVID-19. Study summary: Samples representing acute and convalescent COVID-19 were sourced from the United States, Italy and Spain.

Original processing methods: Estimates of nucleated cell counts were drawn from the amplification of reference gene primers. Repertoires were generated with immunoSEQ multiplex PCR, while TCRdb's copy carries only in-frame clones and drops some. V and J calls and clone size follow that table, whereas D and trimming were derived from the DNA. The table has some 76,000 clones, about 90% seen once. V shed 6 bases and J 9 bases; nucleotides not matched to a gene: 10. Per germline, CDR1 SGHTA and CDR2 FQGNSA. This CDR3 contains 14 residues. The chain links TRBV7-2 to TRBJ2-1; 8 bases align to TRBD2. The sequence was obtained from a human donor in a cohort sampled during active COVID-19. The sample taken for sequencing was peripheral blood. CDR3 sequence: CASSLPGLAPEQFF. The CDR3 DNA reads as TGTGCCAGCAGTTTACCTGGACTAGCTCCTGAGCAGTTCTTC.